The 28 T cell receptor beta chains in this list originate from one sample, sequenced in a study of blood T cell repertoires in COVID-19. TCRdb keeps only in-frame clones here, not all; method: immunoSEQ multiplex PCR. The sample contains some 190,000 clones, around 82% of which appear only once. The sequenced sample consisted of PBMCs or T cells enriched from blood (not recorded which). The receptor set was obtained from a woman aged 50 to 60 with acute COVID-19.

This clone has more than one count but fewer than ten. The chain joins TRBV13 to TRBJ1-2, with 7 bases aligning to TRBD1. The trim removed 4 bases at V and 6 bases at J, leaving 8 bases unmatched. In germline, CDR1 is PRHDT, CDR2 FYEKMQ (reference sequence). There are 14 residues in the CDR3. CDR3 nucleotides: TGTGCCAGCAGCTCCCGACAGGGACAAGATGGCTACACCTTC. It is translated as CASSSRQGQDGYTF.

The rearrangement links TRBV6-5 to TRBJ1-3, with D uncertain. The germline V gene encodes CDR1 MNHEY and CDR2 SVGAGI. V shed 0 bases and J shed 4 bases, with 10 bases lying between them. This CDR3 region has 15 residues. The chain's CDR3 is CASSYSRGLGNTIYF. The CDR3 nucleotides are TGTGCCAGCAGTTACTCCCGGGGTTTGGGAAACACCATATATTTT.

The chain has TRBV11-2 and TRBJ1-2; no clear D. From germline, CDR1 is SGHAT and CDR2 FQNNGV. This CDR3 is 13 amino acids long. V was cut by 0 bases and J by 4 bases, with 6 bases left in between. Here the CDR3 DNA reads TGTGCCAGCAGCTTAGACGGACTCTATGGCTACACCTTC. Its protein product is CASSLDGLYGYTF.

V and J are TRBV11-2 and TRBJ2-1, with 7 bases identical to TRBD2. The J segment lost 5 bases and the V segment lost 1 base, leaving 5 bases of the junction unmatched. The CDR3 sequence is 15 residues long. Germline-derived CDR1 and CDR2 are SGHAT and FQNNGV. In DNA form, the CDR3 reads TGTGCCAGCAGCTTAGGTGGGGGGGTCGACAATGAGCAGTTCTTC. This gives the protein CASSLGGGVDNEQFF.

The gene calls are TRBV28 and TRBJ2-7; TRBD2 aligns across 8 bases. This CDR3 region has 15 residues. V was pared by 5 bases and J by 7 bases, with 13 bases of the junction left unmatched. Per germline, CDR1 MDHEN and CDR2 SYDVKM. The CDR3 nucleotides read TGTGCCAGCAGTCATACAGCGGGGGCGAAGAGGGAGCAGTACGTC. This encodes CASSHTAGAKREQYV.

The CDR3 loop is CASSLRQGRFGNTIYF. The CDR3 DNA reads TGTGCCAGCAGTTTGAGGCAGGGGAGATTTGGAAACACCATATATTTT. This sequence joins TRBV28 and TRBJ1-3; maybe TRBD1 (6 bases). CDR1 MDHEN and CDR2 SYDVKM come from the germline V gene. The CDR3 length is 16 residues. V was trimmed by 3 bases and J by 3 bases, leaving 15 bases between them.

The chain is built from TRBV18 and TRBJ2-5; no clear D gene. The V gene lost 2 bases and the J gene lost 5 bases, with 6 bases spanning the gap. CDR3 length: 12 amino acids. Germline values: CDR1 KGHSH, CDR2 LQKENI. DNA for the CDR3: TGTGCCAGCTCACCAATTGAGGAGACCCAGTACTTC. Protein product: CASSPIEETQYF.

This chain links TRBV28 with TRBJ1-2; a weak D match, TRBD1 (5 bases). V dropped 7 bases and J dropped 5 bases, with 14 bases sitting between them. The length of the CDR3 is 13 residues. Germline lookup yields CDR1 MDHEN and CDR2 SYDVKM. CDR3 in amino acids: CASIAGGAYGYTF. Written as DNA, the CDR3 is TGTGCCAGCATAGCCGGGGGAGCATATGGCTACACCTTC.

The DNA of the CDR3 is TGTGCCAGCAGCGAGGGGCTACAGGGGAACACTGAAGCTTTCTTT. It encodes CASSEGLQGNTEAFF. V and J are TRBV25-1 and TRBJ1-1; possibly TRBD1 for D (6 bases). With 6 bases removed from V and 1 base from J, the gap between germline ends came to 15 bases. The length of the CDR3 is 15 residues. The germline V gene has CDR1 MGHDK and CDR2 SYGVNS.

This chain uses TRBV6-5 with TRBJ1-1, with 7 positions matching TRBD1. V shed 4 bases, J shed 2 bases, and the junction held 4 bases outside the gene matches. CDR1 MNHEY and CDR2 SVGAGI come from the germline V gene. The CDR3 is 14 amino acids. The CDR3 sequence: CASSSRQGNTEAFF. CDR3 DNA sequence: TGTGCCAGCAGTTCCCGACAGGGAAACACTGAAGCTTTCTTT.

The sample holds a few counts of this clone. CDR3 sequence: CASSSLNRGTNEKLFF. CDR3 nucleotides: TGTGCCAGCAGCTCCCTCAACAGGGGAACTAATGAAAAACTGTTTTTT. This chain uses TRBV27 with TRBJ1-4; TRBD1 matches 7 bases. The V gene end was trimmed by 6 bases and the J gene end by 1 base; junction bases not matched to a gene: 8. This CDR3 comprises 16 residues. Germline CDR1 and CDR2: MNHEY and SMNVEV (reference sequence).

The gene calls are TRBV12-3 or TRBV12-4 and TRBJ2-5, with a tentative D call TRBD2 (5 bases). The CDR3 length is 12 residues. Trimming took 6 bases from V and 4 from J, leaving 9 bases between them. The CDR3 region has the DNA TGTGCCAGCAGCCGGGATAGAGAGACCCAGTACTTC. The encoded protein is CASSRDRETQYF.

This chain connects TRBV5-4 to TRBJ2-5, with TRBD2 as a possible D gene (6 bases). Germline CDR1 SGHNT, CDR2 YYREEE (reference sequence). This CDR3 is 16 amino acids long. V was cut by 4 bases and J by 2 bases, with 18 bases left in between. The CDR3 loop reads CASSPAVGGPQETQYF. The CDR3 DNA is TGTGCCAGCAGCCCGGCGGTGGGAGGCCCACAAGAGACCCAGTACTTC.

The chain couples TRBV27 to TRBJ2-1, with 8 bases aligning to TRBD1. The trim removed 5 bases at V and 8 bases at J, leaving 11 bases unmatched. CDR1 MNHEY and CDR2 SMNVEV come from the germline V gene (reference sequence). This CDR3 contains 15 residues. The CDR3 nucleotides read TGTGCCAGCAGTCTCAGGGGGCGGCCAAGGGATGAGCAGTTCTTC. Its translation: CASSLRGRPRDEQFF.

The V and J genes are TRBV2 and TRBJ1-2; D unclear. The CDR3 consists of 12 residues. Germline CDR1 is SNHLY and CDR2 is FYNNEI. Trimming pared 4 bases from V and 8 bases from J, leaving 11 bases between. CDR3 nucleotide sequence: TGTGCCAGCAGTGCCAGGTCGGGAGGCTACACCTTC. This encodes CASSARSGGYTF.

The chain joins TRBV2 to TRBJ1-4; D perhaps matches TRBD1 (5 bases). The CDR3 has 15 residues. The V end lost 7 bases, the J end lost 7 bases, and 19 bases lay between the germline ends. Germline V lookup: CDR1 SNHLY, CDR2 FYNNEI. The DNA for the CDR3 is TGTGCCAGCAATGAGGACTCCCTCGGGGGTGAAAAACTGTTTTTT. Translating it yields CASNEDSLGGEKLFF.

This clone occurred once. The chain combines TRBV28 with TRBJ1-4; 7 bases are a match to TRBD1. The CDR3 consists of 15 residues. Germline V gives CDR1 MDHEN, CDR2 SYDVKM. The V segment lost 5 bases and the J segment 8 bases; nucleotides outside the gene matches: 11. This chain's CDR3 is CASSPADRTEEKLFF. The CDR3 DNA sequence: TGTGCCAGCAGTCCCGCGGACAGGACAGAGGAAAAACTGTTTTTT.

The V call is TRBV3-1 (or the pseudogene TRBV3-2), the J call TRBJ1-5; D gene uncertain. This CDR3 spans 14 amino acids. Germline CDR1 LGHDT, CDR2 YNNKEL (reference sequence). The V gene lost 2 bases and the J gene lost 7 bases, with 12 bases spanning the gap. CDR3 sequence (DNA): TGTGCCAGCAGCCAAATGAGGGATGGACAGCCCCAGCATTTT. Its protein is CASSQMRDGQPQHF.

V and J are TRBV5-6 and TRBJ1-2, with D unclear. CDR1 is SGHDT, CDR2 YYEEEE, per germline. The CDR3 sequence is 12 residues long. Trimming left V 2 bases short and J 9 bases short, with 11 bases between. CDR3 in amino acids: CASSFTEISYTF. The CDR3 nucleotides are TGTGCCAGCAGCTTTACTGAAATAAGCTACACCTTC.

V usage is TRBV2 and J usage is TRBJ1-6, with a possible D match to TRBD1 (5 bases). The CDR3 covers 14 residues. Germline loops: CDR1 SNHLY, CDR2 FYNNEI. The V end was cut by 5 bases, the J end by 10 bases, with 15 bases between. The CDR3 spells CASSSRGLISPLHF. CDR3 nucleotides: TGTGCCAGCAGTTCGAGGGGACTAATATCACCCCTCCACTTT.

There are a few counts of this clone. The chain combines TRBV5-1 with TRBJ1-6; 7 nucleotides line up with TRBD1. This CDR3 has 14 amino acids. V trimming: 0 bases; J trimming: 8 bases; junction bases outside the gene matches: 2. Germline CDR1 and CDR2: SGHRS and YFSETQ. The CDR3: CASSLDRGDSPLHF. The CDR3 DNA reads as TGCGCCAGCAGCTTGGACAGGGGAGATTCACCCCTCCACTTT.

The genes are TRBV5-6 and TRBJ1-1; D is ambiguous. Germline V gene sequence: CDR1 SGHDT, CDR2 YYEEEE. Trimming took off 2 bases at V and 1 base at J, with 15 bases between the two ends. The CDR3 spans 16 residues. The CDR3 loop reads CASSFVGLGENTEAFF. CDR3 DNA: TGTGCCAGCAGCTTTGTGGGTCTGGGAGAGAACACTGAAGCTTTCTTT.

This clone occurred a few times. The V and J genes are TRBV18 and TRBJ1-5; D might be TRBD1 (5 bases). The germline V gene has CDR1 KGHSH and CDR2 LQKENI. The germline V and J ends were trimmed by 6 bases and 5 bases, with 17 bases remaining between them. This CDR3 has 15 amino acids. CDR3 in amino acids: CASSPHQGGDQPQHF. The CDR3 region has the DNA TGTGCCAGCTCCCCCCACCAGGGCGGTGATCAGCCCCAGCATTTT.

This chain connects TRBV28 to TRBJ2-2; D unresolved. V shed 3 bases and J shed 5 bases, with 7 bases lying between them. CDR1 and CDR2 from the germline V gene are MDHEN and SYDVKM. CDR3 size: 13 residues. The CDR3 nucleotides read TGTGCCAGCAGTTTCCGGGTTACCGGGGAGCTGTTTTTT. Translated: CASSFRVTGELFF.

The gene calls are TRBV25-1 and TRBJ1-4; 7 bases fit TRBD1. The CDR3 runs 16 residues. Germline CDR1 is MGHDK and CDR2 is SYGVNS. Trimming took 4 bases from V and 4 from J; bases not matched to a gene: 9. CDR3 in DNA: TGTGCCAGCAGTGTTCCTAGGGGACAGCGTAATGAAAAACTGTTTTTT. The encoded protein is CASSVPRGQRNEKLFF.

This chain uses TRBV19 with TRBJ2-1; 7 bases are shared with TRBD2. Germline V gene lookup returns CDR1 LNHDA and CDR2 SQIVND (reference sequence). This CDR3 has 16 residues. J lost 0 bases, V lost 5 bases, and 7 bases had no gene match. This CDR3 reads CASSVQAGSSYNEQFF. For the CDR3, the DNA is TGTGCCAGTAGTGTGCAAGCGGGGAGCTCCTACAATGAGCAGTTCTTC.

CDR3 region: CASTGHGWSTEAFF. Written as DNA, the CDR3 is TGTGCCAGCACCGGACACGGTTGGAGCACTGAAGCTTTCTTT. The genes are TRBV6-7 and TRBJ1-1; D is perhaps TRBD1 (5 bases). TRBV6-7 is an ORF for which the function is uncertain. The germline V and J ends were trimmed by 7 bases and 4 bases, with 16 bases remaining between them. The CDR3 covers 14 residues.

The CDR3 loop reads CASSLALGGYEQYV. The CDR3 coding sequence is TGTGCCAGCAGCTTAGCGCTTGGGGGGTACGAGCAGTACGTC. V gene TRBV7-8 combines with J gene TRBJ2-7; a weak D match, TRBD2 (6 bases). The CDR3 loop spans 14 amino acids. Trimming stripped 0 bases from V and 4 bases from J, with 10 bases between. Germline V gives CDR1 SGHVS, CDR2 FQNEAQ.